The following is a T cell receptor (beta chain) sequence with its context. The antigen remains unidentified. Researchers reported that TCR beta cDNA libraries carried unique molecular identifiers. From the PCR reads, TCRdb called clonotypes with MiXCR, one entry per CDR3 protein. The top ten clones hold 6.5% to 8% of a sample with around 400,000 distinct CDR3 sequences, 35% to 45% of them seen once. The sample is drawn from a study of post-analysis software for immune sequencing data. Findings of the study overall: Patients showed TRBV5-6, TRBV5-1 and TRBV20-1 among five TRBV segments more frequent than in controls. Diversity measured as normalized Chao1 was significantly lower in multiple sclerosis patients than in controls.

Trimming removed 4 bases at V and 4 bases at J, with 8 bases between. Germline V gene lookup returns CDR1 SQVTM and CDR2 ANQGSEA. The CDR3 is 13 residues long. The receptor was derived from a girl aged 2 to 10 with multiple sclerosis. The chain couples TRBV29-1 to TRBJ2-6; the D gene is possibly TRBD2 (5 bases). What was sequenced was blood. CDR3 DNA: TGCAGCGTTGGGAGCGGCGGGGCCAACGTCCTGACTTTC. This gives the protein CSVGSGGANVLTF.